This entry lists 27 T cell receptor beta chains sequenced from one sample in a study of T cell responses to AZD1222 COVID-19 vaccine. Clones were read by immunoSEQ multiplex PCR, and TCRdb kept only the in-frame ones, dropping some. The table has more than 120,000 clones, around 90% seen once. The material was peripheral blood, obtained 28 days after the second dose of the MenACWY control vaccine. These receptor sequences come from an adult who received the MenACWY meningococcal vaccine as a control.

The chain joins TRBV6-2 or TRBV6-3 to TRBJ1-1, with D perhaps matching TRBD1 (5 bases). Germline V gene data show CDR1 as MNHEY and CDR2 as SVGEGT. The length of the CDR3 is 12 residues. V shed 6 bases and J shed 7 bases, with 12 bases lying between them. The CDR3: CASSWTSYEAFF. The CDR3 region has the DNA TGTGCCAGCAGCTGGACATCATATGAAGCTTTCTTT.

This sequence joins TRBV12-3 or TRBV12-4 and TRBJ1-1; tentative D call: TRBD1 (6 bases). V lost 5 bases, J lost 7 bases, and 8 bases lay in between. This CDR3 has 11 amino acids. The CDR3 DNA sequence: TGTGCCAGCAGTATACAGGGTGAAGCTTTCTTT. Amino acid sequence: CASSIQGEAFF.

V and J are TRBV9 and TRBJ2-2; no definite D call. The germline V gene has CDR1 SGDLS and CDR2 YYNGEE. V was shortened by 2 bases and J by 5 bases, with 10 bases between the two germline ends. The CDR3 has 14 amino acids. Written as DNA, the CDR3 is TGTGCCAGCAGCGTCGGCCAGCCGACCGGGGAGCTGTTTTTT. Encoded protein: CASSVGQPTGELFF.

This clone was observed a handful of times. The V call is TRBV5-5, the J call TRBJ2-2, with a weak D call TRBD2 (6 bases). V lost 2 bases, J lost 7 bases, and 6 bases lay in between. CDR1 and CDR2 from the germline V gene are SGHKS and YYEKEE (reference sequence). This CDR3 has 12 amino acids. The CDR3 DNA reads as TGTGCCAGCAGCTTTAGCGGCGGGGAGCTGTTTTTT. Translating it yields CASSFSGGELFF.

The chain combines TRBV7-9 with TRBJ1-4; D gene ambiguous. This CDR3 has 16 residues. V shed 5 bases and J shed 5 bases, with 18 bases lying between them. The germline V gene encodes CDR1 SEHNR and CDR2 FQNEAQ (reference sequence). The CDR3 DNA follows: TGTGCCAGCAGCATCTTAGCCCCTCGGATGAATGAAAAACTGTTTTTT. Translating gives CASSILAPRMNEKLFF. The entire variable domain, with the rest obtained from reference TRBV7-9 and TRBJ1-4, is as follows: DTGVSQNPRHKITKRGQNVTFRCDPISEHNRLYWYRQTLGQGPEFLTYFQNEAQLEKSRLLSDRFSAERPKGSFSTLEIQRTEQGDSAMYLCASSILAPRMNEKLFFGSGTQLSVL.

V and J are TRBV6-5 and TRBJ1-5, with 11 bases aligning to TRBD1. Trimming at V came to 5 bases and at J to 5 bases, leaving 2 bases not matched to a gene. The germline V gene has CDR1 MNHEY and CDR2 SVGAGI. The CDR3 loop spans 14 amino acids. Here the CDR3 DNA reads TGTGCCAGCAGTCAGGACAGGGGGCATCAGCCCCAGCATTTT. Protein sequence: CASSQDRGHQPQHF.

The chain is built from TRBV28 and TRBJ1-2; 7 nucleotides match TRBD1. The CDR3 covers 13 residues. J gave up 8 bases and V 6 bases, and 9 bases lay outside the gene matches. Germline values: CDR1 MDHEN, CDR2 SYDVKM. The CDR3 reads CASRTGQSGGYTF. CDR3 bases: TGTGCCAGCAGAACGGGACAGTCCGGAGGCTACACCTTC.

V and J are TRBV28 and TRBJ2-3; the D is unclear. V was cut by 6 bases and J by 6 bases, with 7 bases left in between. This CDR3 has 11 amino acids. Looked up from germline, CDR1 is MDHEN and CDR2 is SYDVKM. The chain's CDR3 is CASSPADTQYF. The CDR3 DNA is TGTGCCAGCAGCCCAGCGGATACGCAGTATTTT.

The genes are TRBV7-3 and TRBJ1-2; D is possibly TRBD1 (6 bases). V lost 1 base to trimming and J lost 7 bases, with 13 bases between them. Looked up from germline, CDR1 is SGHTA and CDR2 is FQGTGA. The CDR3 is 14 residues long. CDR3 sequence: CASSLSPAGAGYTF. CDR3 nucleotide sequence: TGTGCCAGCAGCTTAAGCCCGGCAGGGGCTGGCTACACCTTC. The full variable domain, rest sourced from reference TRBV7-3 and TRBJ1-2, is GAGVSQTPSNKVTEKGKYVELRCDPISGHTALYWYRQSLGQGPEFLIYFQGTGAADDSGLPNDRFFAVRPEGSVSTLKIQRTERGDSAVYLCASSLSPAGAGYTFGSGTRLTVV.

The rearrangement uses TRBV7-9 and TRBJ2-6; tentatively, D is TRBD2 (5 bases). Trimming cost V 9 bases and J 1 base, with 7 bases left between them. This CDR3 has 13 amino acids. Looked up from germline, CDR1 is SEHNR and CDR2 is FQNEAQ (reference sequence). CDR3 residues: CASRDSGANVLTF. CDR3 in DNA: TGTGCCAGTCGGGATTCTGGGGCCAACGTCCTGACTTTC.

The chain joins TRBV28 to TRBJ1-1; weak D call: TRBD1 (6 bases). The CDR3 sequence is 13 residues long. V was pared by 10 bases and J by 7 bases, with 19 bases between. Looked up from germline, CDR1 is MDHEN and CDR2 is SYDVKM. CDR3 sequence (DNA): TGTGCCACCGACGGGAGGGGGATTAGTGAAGCTTTCTTT. Translating gives CATDGRGISEAFF. Complete variable domain (other parts from reference TRBV28 and TRBJ1-1): DVKVTQSSRYLVKRTGEKVFLECVQDMDHENMFWYRQDPGLGLRLIYFSYDVKMKEKGDIPEGYSVSREKKERFSLILESASTNQTSMYLCATDGRGISEAFFGQGTRLTVV.

This clone has only one observation. This sequence joins TRBV9 and TRBJ1-1; TRBD1 matches at 8 bases. The V gene's germline CDR1 is SGDLS and CDR2 YYNGEE. J gave up 5 bases and V 4 bases, and 4 bases lay outside the gene matches. CDR3 length equals 13 residues. The CDR3 protein is CASSPGGDTEAFF. In DNA form, the CDR3 reads TGTGCCAGCAGCCCAGGGGGCGATACTGAAGCTTTCTTT.

The CDR3 spells CASSSTSPAKNIQYF. CDR3 sequence (DNA): TGCGCCAGCAGCTCGACCTCCCCGGCCAAAAACATTCAGTACTTC. V and J are TRBV5-1 and TRBJ2-4; no definite D call. This CDR3 region has 15 residues. Trimming pared 3 bases from V and 1 base from J, leaving 11 bases between. CDR1 SGHRS and CDR2 YFSETQ come from the germline V gene.

This clone has just one count. The rearrangement joins TRBV2 to TRBJ2-1; 14 nucleotides align to TRBD2. The CDR3 is 15 amino acids. Per the germline V gene, CDR1 is SNHLY and CDR2 is FYNNEI. Germline trimming cut 6 bases from V and 5 bases from J; bases unmatched to any gene: 3. The CDR3 DNA sequence: TGTGCCAGCAGGGGACTAGCGGGGGTCCACAATGAGCAGTTCTTC. Encoded protein: CASRGLAGVHNEQFF.

The gene calls are TRBV5-5 and TRBJ1-5, with D hard to call. Germline-derived CDR1 and CDR2 are SGHKS and YYEKEE (reference sequence). This CDR3 is 13 amino acids long. V lost 2 bases to trimming and J lost 0 bases, with 3 bases between them. This CDR3 is CASSFYSNQPQHF. The CDR3, as DNA: TGTGCCAGCAGCTTCTATAGCAATCAGCCCCAGCATTTT.

The chain uses TRBV14 and TRBJ1-4; a weak D match, TRBD1 (6 bases). Trimming took off 5 bases at V and 0 bases at J, with 16 bases between the two ends. Germline V gene sequence: CDR1 SGHDN, CDR2 FVKESK. CDR3 length equals 17 residues. CDR3 coding DNA: TGTGCCAGCAGCTTCAGGGGACCGCTGGCAACTAATGAAAAACTGTTTTTT. This gives the protein CASSFRGPLATNEKLFF.

The chain employs TRBV4-3 and TRBJ2-5; no firm D call. The CDR3 sequence is 15 residues long. Germline V gene data show CDR1 as LGHNA and CDR2 as YSLEER. The V end lost 1 base, the J end lost 0 bases, and 9 bases lay between the germline ends. CDR3 nucleotides: TGCGCCAGCAGCCAAGGCGTGGGATACCAAGAGACCCAGTACTTC. Encoded protein: CASSQGVGYQETQYF.

The V gene is TRBV5-8, the J gene TRBJ1-2, with a tentative D call TRBD1 (5 bases). The V end lost 0 bases, the J end lost 4 bases, and 10 bases lay between the germline ends. The CDR3 is made up of 14 amino acids. Looked up from germline, CDR1 is SGHTS and CDR2 is YDEGEE. For the CDR3, the DNA is TGTGCCAGCAGCTTGGCCCGGCAGGGCTATGGCTACACCTTC. Residues: CASSLARQGYGYTF.

This clone was found once. The gene calls are TRBV4-1 and TRBJ2-7, with a possible D match to TRBD2 (6 bases). The CDR3 sequence is 15 residues long. Looked up from germline, CDR1 is MGHRA and CDR2 is YSYEKL. V shed 2 bases and J shed 1 base, with 12 bases lying between them. The CDR3 spells CASSQRDWASYEQYF. As DNA, the CDR3 is TGCGCCAGCAGCCAACGGGACTGGGCATCCTACGAGCAGTACTTC.

The chain has TRBV19 and TRBJ1-1, with TRBD1 matching 7 bases. Trimming at V came to 7 bases and at J to 5 bases, leaving 7 bases not matched to a gene. Germline V gene lookup returns CDR1 LNHDA and CDR2 SQIVND (reference sequence). The CDR3 spans 13 residues. In nucleotides, the CDR3 is TGTGCCAGTAATGACAGGGTTCATACTGAAGCTTTCTTT. Translating it yields CASNDRVHTEAFF. The complete variable domain, with remaining parts taken from reference TRBV19 and TRBJ1-1, reads DGGITQSPKYLFRKEGQNVTLSCEQNLNHDAMYWYRQDPGQGLRLIYYSQIVNDFQKGDIAEGYSVSREKKESFPLTVTSAQKNPTAFYLCASNDRVHTEAFFGQGTRLTVV.

This clone was recorded only once. The chain recombines TRBV21-1 with TRBJ1-1. TRBV21-1 is an annotated pseudogene. The length of the CDR3 is 13 residues. CDR3 amino acids: CASSNSGNTEAFF. The CDR3 nucleotides read TGTGCCAGCAGCAATTCCGGGAACACTGAAGCTTTCTTT.

The chain recombines TRBV11-2 with TRBJ2-7, with a possible D match to TRBD2 (6 bases). Deletions cut 1 base from V and 1 base from J, with 14 bases between. This CDR3 has 16 amino acids. In germline, CDR1 is SGHAT, CDR2 FQNNGV. CDR3 amino acids: CASSLVGIGRSYEQYF. The CDR3 DNA reads TGTGCCAGCAGCTTAGTGGGAATAGGGAGGTCCTACGAGCAGTACTTC.

This CDR3 is CASTSWSIGELFF. Here the CDR3 DNA reads TGTGCCAGCACCTCTTGGAGTATCGGGGAGCTGTTTTTT. This chain connects TRBV25-1 to TRBJ2-2; D call uncertain. The V end was cut by 7 bases, the J end by 7 bases, with 13 bases between. This CDR3 is built from 13 residues. Germline V gene lookup returns CDR1 MGHDK and CDR2 SYGVNS.

The V call is TRBV7-2, the J call TRBJ1-1, with D unclear. V gave up 5 bases and J gave up 4 bases, with 17 bases separating them. This CDR3 has 15 residues. Germline loops: CDR1 SGHTA, CDR2 FQGNSA. The CDR3 here is CASSLQVLESTEAFF. The CDR3 bases are TGTGCCAGCAGCCTGCAGGTATTGGAATCCACTGAAGCTTTCTTT.

This chain connects TRBV19 to TRBJ2-5; D is possibly TRBD2 (5 bases). The V gene's germline CDR1 is LNHDA and CDR2 SQIVND (reference sequence). The V and J ends lost 10 bases and 7 bases respectively, with 10 bases between them. There are 10 residues in the CDR3. CDR3 sequence reads: CAMVAGTQYF. For the CDR3, the DNA is TGTGCCATGGTGGCGGGGACCCAGTACTTC.

This clone showed up just a few times. The CDR3 nucleotides are TGTGCCAGCAGCGAACAGGGGGTCGATTACGCTGAGCAGTTCTTC. This encodes CASSEQGVDYAEQFF. The rearrangement links TRBV7-2 to TRBJ2-1; 8 bases align to TRBD1. The V and J ends lost 5 bases and 9 bases, in that order; junction bases with no gene match: 12. The germline V gene encodes CDR1 SGHTA and CDR2 FQGNSA. The CDR3 totals 15 residues.

The chain links TRBV24-1 to TRBJ2-7; no firm D call. Between the trimmed V and J ends, which lost 4 bases and 0 bases, there was a span of 12 bases. The length of the CDR3 is 15 residues. Germline values: CDR1 KGHDR, CDR2 SFDVKD. The CDR3 nucleotides are TGTGCCACCAGTGACCCGCGATCTCCCTCCTACGAGCAGTACTTC. Translated: CATSDPRSPSYEQYF.